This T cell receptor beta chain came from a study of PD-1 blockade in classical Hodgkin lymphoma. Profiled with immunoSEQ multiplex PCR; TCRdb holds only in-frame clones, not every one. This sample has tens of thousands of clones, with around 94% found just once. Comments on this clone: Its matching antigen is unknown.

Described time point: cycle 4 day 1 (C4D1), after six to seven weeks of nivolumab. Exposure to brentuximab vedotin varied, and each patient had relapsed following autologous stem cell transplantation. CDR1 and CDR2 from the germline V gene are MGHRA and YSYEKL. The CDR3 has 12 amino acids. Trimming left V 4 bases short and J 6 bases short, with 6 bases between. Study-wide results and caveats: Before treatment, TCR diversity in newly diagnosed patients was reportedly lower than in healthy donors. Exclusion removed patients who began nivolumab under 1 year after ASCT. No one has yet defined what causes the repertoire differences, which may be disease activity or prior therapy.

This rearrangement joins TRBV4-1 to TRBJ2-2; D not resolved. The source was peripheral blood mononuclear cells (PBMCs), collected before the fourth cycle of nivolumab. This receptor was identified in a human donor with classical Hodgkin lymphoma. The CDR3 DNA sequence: TGCGCCAGCAGCCTCCGGTCCGGGGAGCTGTTTTTT. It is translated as CASSLRSGELFF.